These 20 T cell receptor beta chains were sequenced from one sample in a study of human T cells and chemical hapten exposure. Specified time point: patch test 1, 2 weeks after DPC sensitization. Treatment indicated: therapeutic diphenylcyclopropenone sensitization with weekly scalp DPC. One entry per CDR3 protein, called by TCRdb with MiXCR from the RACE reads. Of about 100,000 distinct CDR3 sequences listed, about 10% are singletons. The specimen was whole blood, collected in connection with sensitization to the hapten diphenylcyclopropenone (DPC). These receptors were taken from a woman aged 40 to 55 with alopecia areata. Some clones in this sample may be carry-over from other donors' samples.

CDR3 nucleotides: TGCAGTGCTATCGGACTAGCGGGGGGTCAAAACTCCTACGAGCAGTACTTC. Its translation: CSAIGLAGGQNSYEQYF. The V and J genes are TRBV20-1 and TRBJ2-7, with 14 bases fitting TRBD2. The CDR3 has 17 amino acids. J was trimmed by 0 bases and V by 4 bases; bases with no gene match: 8. Germline V gene sequence: CDR1 DFQATT, CDR2 SNEGSKA (reference sequence).

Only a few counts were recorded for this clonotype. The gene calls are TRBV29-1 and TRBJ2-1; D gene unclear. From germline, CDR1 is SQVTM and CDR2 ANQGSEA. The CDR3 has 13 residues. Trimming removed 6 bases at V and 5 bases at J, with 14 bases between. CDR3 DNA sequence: TGCAGCGTCCTTCAGACTGGCCACAATGAGCAGTTCTTC. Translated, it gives CSVLQTGHNEQFF.

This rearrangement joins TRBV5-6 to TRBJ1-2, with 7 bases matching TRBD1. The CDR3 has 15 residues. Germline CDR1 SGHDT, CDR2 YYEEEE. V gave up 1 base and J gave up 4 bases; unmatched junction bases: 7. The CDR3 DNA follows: TGTGCCAGCAGCTTGCAGGGGGGGGACCCCTATGGCTACACCTTC. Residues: CASSLQGGDPYGYTF.

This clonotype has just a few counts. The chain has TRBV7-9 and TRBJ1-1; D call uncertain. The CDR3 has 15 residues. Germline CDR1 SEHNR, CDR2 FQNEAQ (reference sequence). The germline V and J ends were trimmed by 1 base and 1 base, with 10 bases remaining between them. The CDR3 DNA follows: TGTGCCAGCAGCTTAGGCCGGAGCAAGAACACTGAAGCTTTCTTT. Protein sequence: CASSLGRSKNTEAFF.

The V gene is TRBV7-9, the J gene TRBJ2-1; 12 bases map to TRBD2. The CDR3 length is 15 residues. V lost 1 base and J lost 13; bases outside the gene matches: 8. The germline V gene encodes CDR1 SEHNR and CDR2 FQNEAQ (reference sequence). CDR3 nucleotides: TGTGCCAGCAGCTTAGAGGGTGTGACTAGCGGGGGACAGTTCTTC. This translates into CASSLEGVTSGGQFF. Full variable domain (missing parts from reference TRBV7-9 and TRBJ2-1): DTGVSQNPRHKITKRGQNVTFRCDPISEHNRLYWYRQTLGQGPEFLTYFQNEAQLEKSRLLSDRFSAERPKGSFSTLEIQRTEQGDSAMYLCASSLEGVTSGGQFFGPGTRLTVL.

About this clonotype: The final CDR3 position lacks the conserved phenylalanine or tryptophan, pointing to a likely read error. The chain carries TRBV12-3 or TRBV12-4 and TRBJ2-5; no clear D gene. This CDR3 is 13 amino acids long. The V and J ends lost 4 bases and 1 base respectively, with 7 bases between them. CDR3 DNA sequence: TGTGCCAGCAGTTCCGTCGGCCAAGAGACCCAGTACCTC. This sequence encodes CASSSVGQETQYL.

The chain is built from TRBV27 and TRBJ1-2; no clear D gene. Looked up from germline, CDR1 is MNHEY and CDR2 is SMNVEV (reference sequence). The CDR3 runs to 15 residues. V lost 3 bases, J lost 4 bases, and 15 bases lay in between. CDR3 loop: CASSFISALPYGYTF. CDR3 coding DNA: TGTGCCAGCAGTTTTATCTCCGCCCTTCCCTATGGCTACACCTTC.

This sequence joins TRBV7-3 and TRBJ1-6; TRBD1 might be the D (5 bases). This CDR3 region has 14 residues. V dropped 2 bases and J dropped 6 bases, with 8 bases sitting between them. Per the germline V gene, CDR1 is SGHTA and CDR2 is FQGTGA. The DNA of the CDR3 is TGTGCCAGCAGCTTAGGGACTCCTAATTCACCCCTCCACTTT. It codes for CASSLGTPNSPLHF.

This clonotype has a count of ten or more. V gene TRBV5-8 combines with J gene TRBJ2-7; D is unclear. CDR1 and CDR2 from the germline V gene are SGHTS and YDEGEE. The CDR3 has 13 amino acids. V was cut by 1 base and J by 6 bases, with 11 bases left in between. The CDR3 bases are TGTGCCAGCAGCTTGAAAGTGCGGAGCGAGCAGTACTTC. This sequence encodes CASSLKVRSEQYF.

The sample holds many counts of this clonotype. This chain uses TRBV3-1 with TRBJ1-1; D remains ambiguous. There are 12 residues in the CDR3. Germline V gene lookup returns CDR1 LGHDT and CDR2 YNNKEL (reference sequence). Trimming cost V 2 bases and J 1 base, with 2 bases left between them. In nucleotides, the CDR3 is TGTGCCAGCAGCCAAAGGAACACTGAAGCTTTCTTT. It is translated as CASSQRNTEAFF.

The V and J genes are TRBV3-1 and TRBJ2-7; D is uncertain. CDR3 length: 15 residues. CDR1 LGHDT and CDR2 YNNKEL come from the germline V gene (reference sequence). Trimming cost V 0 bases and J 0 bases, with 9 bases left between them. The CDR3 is CASSQEVRNSYEQYF. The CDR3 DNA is TGTGCCAGCAGCCAAGAGGTACGAAACTCCTACGAGCAGTACTTC.

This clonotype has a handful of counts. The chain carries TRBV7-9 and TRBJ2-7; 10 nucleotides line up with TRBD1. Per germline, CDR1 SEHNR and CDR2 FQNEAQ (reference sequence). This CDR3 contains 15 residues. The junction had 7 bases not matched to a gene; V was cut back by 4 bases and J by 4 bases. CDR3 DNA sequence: TGTGCCAGCAGCTCCCAGACAGGGGGCGGTTACGAGCAGTACTTC. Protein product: CASSSQTGGGYEQYF.

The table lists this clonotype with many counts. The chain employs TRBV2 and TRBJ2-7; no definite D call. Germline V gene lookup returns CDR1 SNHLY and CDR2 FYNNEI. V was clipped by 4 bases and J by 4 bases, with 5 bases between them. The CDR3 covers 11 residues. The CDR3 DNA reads TGTGCCAGCAGTGCGAATTACGAGCAGTACTTC. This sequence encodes CASSANYEQYF.

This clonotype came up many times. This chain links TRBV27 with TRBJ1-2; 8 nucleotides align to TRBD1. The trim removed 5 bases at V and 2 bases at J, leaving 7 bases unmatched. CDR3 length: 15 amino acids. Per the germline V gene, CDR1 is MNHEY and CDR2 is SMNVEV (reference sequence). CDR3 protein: CASSVDRDVNYGYTF. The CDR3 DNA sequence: TGTGCCAGCAGTGTGGACAGGGACGTAAACTATGGCTACACCTTC.

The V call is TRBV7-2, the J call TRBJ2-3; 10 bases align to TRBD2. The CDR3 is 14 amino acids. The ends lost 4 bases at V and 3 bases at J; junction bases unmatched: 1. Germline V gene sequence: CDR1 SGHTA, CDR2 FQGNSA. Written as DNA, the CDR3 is TGTGCCAGCAGCTCACTAGCGGGAACAGATACGCAGTATTTT. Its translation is CASSSLAGTDTQYF. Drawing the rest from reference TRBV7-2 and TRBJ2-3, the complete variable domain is GAGVSQSPSNKVTEKGKDVELRCDPISGHTALYWYRQSLGQGLEFLIYFQGNSAPDKSGLPSDRFSAERTGGSVSTLTIQRTQQEDSAVYLCASSSLAGTDTQYFGPGTRLTVL.

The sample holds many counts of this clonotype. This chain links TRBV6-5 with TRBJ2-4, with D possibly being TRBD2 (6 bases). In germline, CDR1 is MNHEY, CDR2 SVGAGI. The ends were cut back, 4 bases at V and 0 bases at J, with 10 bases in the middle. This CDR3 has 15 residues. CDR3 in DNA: TGTGCCAGCAGTTCCCCCGGGAGAGCCAAAAACATTCAGTACTTC. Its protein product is CASSSPGRAKNIQYF.

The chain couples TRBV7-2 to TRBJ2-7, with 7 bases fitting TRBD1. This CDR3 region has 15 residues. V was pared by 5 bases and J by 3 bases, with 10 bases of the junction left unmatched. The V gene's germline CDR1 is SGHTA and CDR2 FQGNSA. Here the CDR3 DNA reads TGTGCCAGCAGCCCTGGACAGGATCGACACTACGAGCAGTACTTC. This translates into CASSPGQDRHYEQYF. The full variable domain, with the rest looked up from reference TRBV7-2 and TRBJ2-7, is GAGVSQSPSNKVTEKGKDVELRCDPISGHTALYWYRQSLGQGLEFLIYFQGNSAPDKSGLPSDRFSAERTGGSVSTLTIQRTQQEDSAVYLCASSPGQDRHYEQYFGPGTRLTVT.

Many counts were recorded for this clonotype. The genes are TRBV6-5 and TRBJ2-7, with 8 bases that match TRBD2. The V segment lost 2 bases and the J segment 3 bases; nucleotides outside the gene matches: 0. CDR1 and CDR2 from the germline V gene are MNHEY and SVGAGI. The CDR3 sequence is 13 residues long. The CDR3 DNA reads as TGTGCCAGCAGTTACGCGGGGGGCTACGAGCAGTACTTC. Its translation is CASSYAGGYEQYF.

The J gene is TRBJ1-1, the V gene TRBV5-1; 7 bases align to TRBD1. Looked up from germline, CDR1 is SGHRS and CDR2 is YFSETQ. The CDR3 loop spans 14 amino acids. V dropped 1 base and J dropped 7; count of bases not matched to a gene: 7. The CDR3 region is CASSLWGTDDEAFF. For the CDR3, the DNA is TGCGCCAGCAGCTTGTGGGGGACAGATGATGAAGCTTTCTTT.

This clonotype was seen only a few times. In nucleotides, the CDR3 is TGTGCCAGCATTCCCTCCGAGGGAGGGGGCAATCAGCCCCAGCATTTT. It is translated as CASIPSEGGGNQPQHF. This chain links TRBV6-6 with TRBJ1-5, with D perhaps matching TRBD1 (5 bases). The CDR3 contains 16 residues. Germline V gene lookup returns CDR1 MNHNY and CDR2 SVGAGI (reference sequence). V was pared by 7 bases and J by 2 bases, with 18 bases between.